The 9 T cell receptor beta chains in this list originate from one sample, sequenced in a study of T-cell memory formation after mild COVID-19. In TCRdb, the 5' RACE reads were re-called with MiXCR into one record per CDR3 protein. The table records around 180,000 distinct CDR3 sequences, 15% to 20% of them present only once. Sequencing input: PBMCs or a T cell subset sorted from them (not recorded which). The origin of the receptors is a man aged 18 to 29 who had mild COVID-19 (a few samples of this study predate the infection). Cell type and time point are not known.

The chain carries TRBV7-9 and TRBJ2-1, with TRBD2 matching over 11 bases. Germline V gives CDR1 SEHNR, CDR2 FQNEAQ (reference sequence). V trimming: 8 bases; J trimming: 7 bases; junction bases outside the gene matches: 10. The CDR3 length is 15 residues. The CDR3 reads CASVLSGGARNEQFF. In DNA, the CDR3 is TGTGCCAGCGTCCTTAGCGGGGGGGCCCGTAATGAGCAGTTCTTC.

In this sample, this clonotype turned up a few times. The genes are TRBV5-1 and TRBJ2-1, with D perhaps matching TRBD2 (5 bases). Germline V gene data show CDR1 as SGHRS and CDR2 as YFSETQ. The CDR3 totals 12 residues. The V end lost 4 bases, the J end lost 15 bases, and 17 bases lay between the germline ends. The CDR3: CASSEDLMERFF. CDR3 coding DNA: TGCGCCAGCAGCGAGGACTTGATGGAGAGGTTCTTC. The whole variable domain, remainder taken from reference TRBV5-1 and TRBJ2-1, is KAGVTQTPRYLIKTRGQQVTLSCSPISGHRSVSWYQQTPGQGLQFLFEYFSETQRNKGNFPGRFSGRQFSNSRSEMNVSTLELGDSALYLCASSEDLMERFFGPGTRLTVL.

V usage is TRBV28 and J usage is TRBJ1-1, with 8 nucleotides matching TRBD1. Germline values: CDR1 MDHEN, CDR2 SYDVKM. This CDR3 is built from 14 residues. Trimming at V came to 8 bases and at J to 1 base, leaving 6 bases not matched to a gene. This CDR3 is CASVPGGANTEAFF. The CDR3 DNA is TGTGCCAGCGTTCCAGGGGGCGCGAACACTGAAGCTTTCTTT.

The gene calls are TRBV7-9 and TRBJ1-2; 8 nucleotides agree with TRBD1. Germline V gene lookup returns CDR1 SEHNR and CDR2 FQNEAQ (reference sequence). The V gene end was trimmed by 5 bases and the J gene end by 5 bases; junction bases not matched to a gene: 7. This CDR3 contains 14 residues. The CDR3 DNA reads TGTGCCAGCAGCCGACAGGGGCCCTTATATGGCTACACCTTC. Its protein is CASSRQGPLYGYTF.

The genes are TRBV28 and TRBJ1-6, with TRBD1 matching over 9 bases. The CDR3 length is 15 residues. After removal of 7 bases from V and 14 bases from J, the junction contained 15 bases not matched to a gene. CDR1 and CDR2 from the germline V gene are MDHEN and SYDVKM. The CDR3 spells CASTINPGQGRTLHF. The CDR3 DNA follows: TGTGCCAGCACCATTAACCCGGGACAGGGCCGCACCCTCCACTTT. Based on the CDR3 plus reference TRBV28 and TRBJ1-6, the full variable domain is DVKVTQSSRYLVKRTGEKVFLECVQDMDHENMFWYRQDPGLGLRLIYFSYDVKMKEKGDIPEGYSVSREKKERFSLILESASTNQTSMYLCASTINPGQGRTLHFGNGTRLTVT.

This clonotype has ten or more counts. This chain connects TRBV9 to TRBJ2-5; 8 nucleotides align to TRBD1. The CDR3 is 13 residues long. The germline V gene has CDR1 SGDLS and CDR2 YYNGEE. The ends lost 4 bases at V and 5 bases at J; junction bases unmatched: 4. The CDR3 bases are TGTGCCAGCAGCTACCGGACAGGGGAGACCCAGTACTTC. It encodes CASSYRTGETQYF.

The gene calls are TRBV20-1 and TRBJ2-3; weak D call: TRBD1 (5 bases). Trimming stripped 7 bases from V and 2 bases from J, with 13 bases between. Germline CDR1 DFQATT, CDR2 SNEGSKA (reference sequence). The CDR3 consists of 13 residues. The CDR3 sequence: CSERDSYTDTQYF. DNA for the CDR3: TGCAGTGAGAGAGACAGTTACACAGATACGCAGTATTTT.

In this sample, this clonotype turned up a few times. The rearrangement uses TRBV6-5 and TRBJ1-2; unclear D gene. V lost 7 bases, J lost 5 bases, and 14 bases lay in between. Germline values: CDR1 MNHEY, CDR2 SVGAGI. The CDR3 sequence is 13 residues long. This CDR3 reads CASKSILGYGYTF. In nucleotides, the CDR3 is TGTGCCAGCAAAAGCATTTTAGGATATGGCTACACCTTC.

A few counts support this clonotype. V and J are TRBV6-2 or TRBV6-3 and TRBJ2-7, with a tentative D call TRBD2 (6 bases). Germline CDR1 reads MNHEY; CDR2 reads SVGEGT. This CDR3 is 16 amino acids long. Trimming stripped 8 bases from V and 4 bases from J, with 24 bases between. CDR3 nucleotide sequence: TGTGCCAGCTTGGTCCGGGGGAGCGCGAGTATATACGAGCAGTACTTC. This gives the protein CASLVRGSASIYEQYF.